This TCR beta chain derives from a study of molecular identifiers for immune sequencing clone quantification. About the research overall: Naive CD8 cell RNA, from around 20,000 or 100,000 cells, was split five ways in replicates, with four sequenced.

Previously reported methods and listed TCR primers produced the bulk TCR libraries. TCRdb independently ran MiXCR on the PCR reads; one entry per CDR3 protein. The sample has roughly 300,000 distinct CDR3 sequences, 24% seen once; the top ten hold around 0.7%. Points on this clonotype: Its antigen remains unidentified.

General study points: Single-cell amounts of spiked Jurkat TCR RNA were reportedly detectable among about a million naive cells. Naive cells had under 1% of molecules in clones above 20 RNA copies, effectors over 98%.

The CDR3 runs to 18 residues. V was clipped by 0 bases and J by 1 base, with 18 bases between them. Germline lookup yields CDR1 SNHLY and CDR2 FYNNEI. This chain connects TRBV2 to TRBJ2-5, with a weak D call TRBD2 (5 bases). The sequencing sample was made of naive CD8+ T cells from blood, with Jurkat cell RNA spiked in. Documented subset: FACS-sorted CD8+CD4-CCR7+CD45RA+ naive T cells. This sequence originates from a human donor in good health. Some libraries in this study had Jurkat cell RNA spiked in. CDR3 DNA sequence: TGTGCCAGCAGTGAAGCCACACCTGATCGGCGGGTCCAAGAGACCCAGTACTTC. The encoded protein is CASSEATPDRRVQETQYF.